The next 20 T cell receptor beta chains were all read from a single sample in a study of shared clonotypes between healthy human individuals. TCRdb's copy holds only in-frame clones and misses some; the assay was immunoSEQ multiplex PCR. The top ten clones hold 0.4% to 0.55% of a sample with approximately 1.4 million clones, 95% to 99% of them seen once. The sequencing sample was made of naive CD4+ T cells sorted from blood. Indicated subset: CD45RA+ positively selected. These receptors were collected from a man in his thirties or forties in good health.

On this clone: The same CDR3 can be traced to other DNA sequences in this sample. CDR3 region: CASSPTRSYNEQFF. As DNA, the CDR3 is TGTGCCAGCTCACCTACTAGGTCCTACAATGAGCAGTTCTTC. The chain couples TRBV18 to TRBJ2-1, with D possibly matching TRBD2 (5 bases). Trimming shortened V by 3 bases and J by 1 base, and 7 bases separated the two germline ends. This CDR3 contains 14 residues. CDR1 is KGHSH, CDR2 LQKENI, per germline.

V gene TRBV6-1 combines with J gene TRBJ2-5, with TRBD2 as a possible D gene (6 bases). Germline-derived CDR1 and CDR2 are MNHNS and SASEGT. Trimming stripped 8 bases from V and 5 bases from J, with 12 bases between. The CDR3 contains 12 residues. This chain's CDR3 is CASLGLAETQYF. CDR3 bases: TGTGCCAGCCTCGGGCTAGCGGAGACCCAGTACTTC.

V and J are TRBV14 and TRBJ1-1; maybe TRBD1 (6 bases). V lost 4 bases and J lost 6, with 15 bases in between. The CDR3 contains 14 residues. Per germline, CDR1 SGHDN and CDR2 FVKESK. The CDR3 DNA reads TGTGCCAGCAGCCGAACAGGGTCTAGGGCTGAAGCTTTCTTT. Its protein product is CASSRTGSRAEAFF.

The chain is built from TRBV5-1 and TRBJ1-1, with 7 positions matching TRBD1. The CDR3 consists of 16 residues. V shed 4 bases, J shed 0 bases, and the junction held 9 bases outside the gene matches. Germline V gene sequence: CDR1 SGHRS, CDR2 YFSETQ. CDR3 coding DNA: TGCGCCAGCAGCCTGAGACAGGGAAGTATGAACACTGAAGCTTTCTTT. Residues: CASSLRQGSMNTEAFF. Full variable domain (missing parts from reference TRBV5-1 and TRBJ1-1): KAGVTQTPRYLIKTRGQQVTLSCSPISGHRSVSWYQQTPGQGLQFLFEYFSETQRNKGNFPGRFSGRQFSNSRSEMNVSTLELGDSALYLCASSLRQGSMNTEAFFGQGTRLTVV.

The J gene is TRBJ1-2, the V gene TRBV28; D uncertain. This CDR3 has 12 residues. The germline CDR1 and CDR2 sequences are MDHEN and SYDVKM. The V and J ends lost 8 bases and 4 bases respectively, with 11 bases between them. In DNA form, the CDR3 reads TGTGCCAGCCGCACAGTTATCTATGGCTACACCTTC. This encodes CASRTVIYGYTF.

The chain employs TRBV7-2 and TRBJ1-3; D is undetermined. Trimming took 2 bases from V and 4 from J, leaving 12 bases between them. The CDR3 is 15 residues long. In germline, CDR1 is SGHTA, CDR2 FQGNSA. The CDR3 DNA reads TGTGCCAGCAGCTTAATGCCGGCGGGGGGAAACACCATATATTTT. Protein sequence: CASSLMPAGGNTIYF.

This chain's CDR3 is CASNLEGSLNVLTF. In DNA, the CDR3 is TGTGCCAGCAACCTGGAGGGCAGCCTTAACGTCCTGACTTTC. This chain uses TRBV2 with TRBJ2-6; possibly TRBD2 for D (6 bases). The V end was cut by 7 bases, the J end by 10 bases, with 17 bases between. Germline V gene sequence: CDR1 SNHLY, CDR2 FYNNEI. There are 14 residues in the CDR3.

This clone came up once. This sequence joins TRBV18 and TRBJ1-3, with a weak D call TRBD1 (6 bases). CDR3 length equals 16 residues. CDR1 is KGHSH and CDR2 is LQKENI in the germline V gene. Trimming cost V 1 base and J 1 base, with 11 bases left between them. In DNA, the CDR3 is TGTGCCAGCTCACCACTAAAGACAGGATCTGGAAACACCATATATTTT. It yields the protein CASSPLKTGSGNTIYF.

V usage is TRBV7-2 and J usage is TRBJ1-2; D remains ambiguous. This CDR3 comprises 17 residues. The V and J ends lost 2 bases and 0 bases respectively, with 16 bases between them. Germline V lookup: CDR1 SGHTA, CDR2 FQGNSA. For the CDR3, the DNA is TGTGCCAGCAGCTTAAGGATCCGGGAGGGAGCTAACTATGGCTACACCTTC. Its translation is CASSLRIREGANYGYTF.

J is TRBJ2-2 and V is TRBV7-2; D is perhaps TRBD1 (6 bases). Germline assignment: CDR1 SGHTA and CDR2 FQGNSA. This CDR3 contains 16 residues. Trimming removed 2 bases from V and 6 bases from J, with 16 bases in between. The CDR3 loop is CASSLYAGVTAGELFF. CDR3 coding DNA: TGTGCCAGCAGCTTATACGCAGGGGTCACGGCCGGGGAGCTGTTTTTT.

The CDR3 reads CASSEIQPQHF. Here the CDR3 DNA reads TGTGCCAGCAGCGAAATTCAGCCCCAGCATTTT. The gene calls are TRBV5-8 and TRBJ1-5; D not resolved. The CDR3 is made up of 11 amino acids. Looked up from germline, CDR1 is SGHTS and CDR2 is YDEGEE. V was pared by 4 bases and J by 6 bases, with 5 bases between.

The CDR3 DNA reads as TGTGCCAGCAGCCGGTTCCCAGGACAGGGGGAAAGTTATGGCTACACCTTC. Translated: CASSRFPGQGESYGYTF. The genes are TRBV7-9 and TRBJ1-2; 10 bases are a match to TRBD1. CDR3 length: 17 residues. Losses at the gene ends were 5 bases for V and 5 bases for J; bases not matched to a gene: 14. In germline, CDR1 is SEHNR, CDR2 FQNEAQ (reference sequence). The full variable domain, completed using reference TRBV7-9 and TRBJ1-2, is DTGVSQNPRHKITKRGQNVTFRCDPISEHNRLYWYRQTLGQGPEFLTYFQNEAQLEKSRLLSDRFSAERPKGSFSTLEIQRTEQGDSAMYLCASSRFPGQGESYGYTFGSGTRLTVV.

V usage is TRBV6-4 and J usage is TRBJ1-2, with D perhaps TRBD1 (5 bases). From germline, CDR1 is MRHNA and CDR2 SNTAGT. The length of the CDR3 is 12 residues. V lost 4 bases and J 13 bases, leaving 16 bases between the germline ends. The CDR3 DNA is TGTGCCAGCAGTGGCGAAGGGCCCGACAGCACCTTC. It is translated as CASSGEGPDSTF.

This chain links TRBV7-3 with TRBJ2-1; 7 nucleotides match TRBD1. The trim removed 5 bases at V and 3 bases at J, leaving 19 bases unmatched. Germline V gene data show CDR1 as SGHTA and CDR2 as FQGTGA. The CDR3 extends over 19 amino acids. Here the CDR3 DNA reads TGTGCCAGCAGCCGTGAGTATAGGGACAGTCAAAGGGTCTACAATGAGCAGTTCTTC. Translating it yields CASSREYRDSQRVYNEQFF.

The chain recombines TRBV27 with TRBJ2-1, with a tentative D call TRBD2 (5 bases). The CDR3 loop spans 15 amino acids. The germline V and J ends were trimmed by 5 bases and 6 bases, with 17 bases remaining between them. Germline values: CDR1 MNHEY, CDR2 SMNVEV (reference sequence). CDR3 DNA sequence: TGTGCCAGCAGTCAAGGAGGTGCTTCGGGCAATGAGCAGTTCTTC. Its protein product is CASSQGGASGNEQFF.

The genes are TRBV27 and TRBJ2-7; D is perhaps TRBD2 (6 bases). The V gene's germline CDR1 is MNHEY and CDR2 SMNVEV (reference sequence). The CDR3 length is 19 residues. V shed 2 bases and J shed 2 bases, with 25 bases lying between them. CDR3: CASSLKFPRGSGNPYEQYF. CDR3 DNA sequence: TGTGCCAGCAGTTTAAAGTTCCCACGAGGTAGCGGAAATCCCTACGAGCAGTACTTC.

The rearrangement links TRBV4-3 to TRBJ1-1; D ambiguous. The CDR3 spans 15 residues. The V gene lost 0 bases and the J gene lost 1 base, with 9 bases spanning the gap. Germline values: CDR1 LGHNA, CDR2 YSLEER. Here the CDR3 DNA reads TGCGCCAGCAGCCAAGATTGGCTAACGAACACTGAAGCTTTCTTT. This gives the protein CASSQDWLTNTEAFF.

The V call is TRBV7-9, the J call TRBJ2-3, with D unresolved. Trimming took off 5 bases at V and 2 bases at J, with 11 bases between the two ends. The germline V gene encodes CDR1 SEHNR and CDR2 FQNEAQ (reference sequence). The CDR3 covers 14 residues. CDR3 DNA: TGTGCCAGCAGCCGTGAACTTGTCACAGATACGCAGTATTTT. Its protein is CASSRELVTDTQYF. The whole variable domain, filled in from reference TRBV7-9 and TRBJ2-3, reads DTGVSQNPRHKITKRGQNVTFRCDPISEHNRLYWYRQTLGQGPEFLTYFQNEAQLEKSRLLSDRFSAERPKGSFSTLEIQRTEQGDSAMYLCASSRELVTDTQYFGPGTRLTVL.

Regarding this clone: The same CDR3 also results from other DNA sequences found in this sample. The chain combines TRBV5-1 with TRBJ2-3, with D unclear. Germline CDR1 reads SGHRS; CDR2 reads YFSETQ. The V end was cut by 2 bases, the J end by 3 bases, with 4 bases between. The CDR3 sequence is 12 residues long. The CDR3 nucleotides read TGCGCCAGCAGCTTAACTACAGATACGCAGTATTTT. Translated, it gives CASSLTTDTQYF.

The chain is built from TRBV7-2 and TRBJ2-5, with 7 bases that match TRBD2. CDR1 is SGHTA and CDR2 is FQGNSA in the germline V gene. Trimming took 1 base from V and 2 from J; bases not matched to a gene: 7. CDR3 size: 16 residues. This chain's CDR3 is CASSLVPAGRQETQYF. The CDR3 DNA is TGTGCCAGCAGCTTAGTACCAGCGGGACGACAAGAGACCCAGTACTTC.